This TCR beta chain was captured in a study of T cell repertoires in cytomegalovirus infection. On the study more broadly: Newly reported HLA-C-restricted and thoroughly characterized HLA-B-restricted CMV epitopes were employed.

TCRdb passed the reads through MiXCR, listing each CDR3 protein once. The data hold around 710,000 distinct CDR3 sequences, with 25% to 35% observed a single time. In this sample, this clonotype turned up a few times. Its matching antigen is unknown. The germline V and J ends were trimmed by 3 bases and 7 bases, with 15 bases remaining between them. Germline V gene data show CDR1 as MNHEY and CDR2 as SMNVEV (reference sequence). The CDR3 is made up of 15 amino acids. Specimen: cultured CD8+ T cells from PBMCs, collected from culture after CMV antigen stimulation. V usage is TRBV27 and J usage is TRBJ1-4; possibly TRBD1 for D (5 bases). This sequence was found in a human donor in good health (CMV status not recorded). Some clones in this sample may be carry-over from other donors' samples. The CDR3 sequence is CASSFWGDASEKLFF. CDR3 nucleotide sequence: TGTGCCAGCAGTTTCTGGGGGGACGCGAGTGAAAAACTGTTTTTT.